The source of this TCR beta chain is a study of blood T cell repertoires in COVID-19. At the level of the study: Acute and convalescent COVID-19 samples came from the United States, Italy and Spain.

Only in-frame clones appear in the TCRdb table, and some are missing; sequencing was by immunoSEQ multiplex PCR. Altogether 250,000 to 300,000 clones are present, roughly 89% being singletons, with the ten largest covering less than 2.5%. The origin of this receptor is a middle-aged man with acute or convalescent COVID-19. The sequencing input was peripheral blood.

The DNA for the CDR3 is TGCGCCAGCAGCTTAGGGGTAAGTCAGCCCCAGCATTTT. Translation: CASSLGVSQPQHF. The chain carries TRBV5-1 and TRBJ1-5; possibly TRBD1 for D (5 bases). Trimming removed 2 bases at V and 6 bases at J, with 9 bases between. Germline CDR1 reads SGHRS; CDR2 reads YFSETQ. This CDR3 is built from 13 residues.